This T cell receptor (beta chain) was recovered during a study of STAT5B mutations in CD4+ large granular lymphocyte leukemia. This clone came up a few times. Germline values: CDR1 SGHVS, CDR2 FNYEAQ. This CDR3 contains 16 residues. V gave up 5 bases and J gave up 1 base, with 14 bases separating them. Sequencing was performed with immunoSEQ multiplex PCR; in TCRdb, only in-frame clones are kept and a portion is missing. The table shows more than 30,000 clones, with 69% occurring only once. The source is a human donor in good health. The sample was CD4+ T cells from blood buffy coats. J is TRBJ2-2 and V is TRBV7-6, with D possibly being TRBD1 or TRBD2 (6 bases each). The CDR3 here is CASSKRGLGNTGELFF. As DNA, the CDR3 is TGTGCCAGCAGCAAACGGGGGCTTGGGAACACCGGGGAGCTGTTTTTT. Looking up the rest from reference TRBV7-6 and TRBJ2-2 gives the full variable domain: GAGVSQSPRYKVTKRGQDVALRCDPISGHVSLYWYRQALGQGPEFLTYFNYEAQQDKSGLPNDRFSAERPEGSISTLTIQRTEQRDSAMYRCASSKRGLGNTGELFFGEGSRLTVL.